This TCR beta chain was captured by sequencing in a study of response to subunit inactivated influenza vaccine. This clonotype appeared a few times. CDR1 is SGHRS, CDR2 YFSETQ, per germline. V was pared by 4 bases and J by 3 bases, with 11 bases of the junction left unmatched. The CDR3 is 16 residues long. TCRdb called the RT-PCR reads again in MiXCR, with one record for every CDR3 protein. The sample records around 530,000 distinct CDR3 sequences, about an eighth being singletons. This TCR came from a man in his fifties or sixties who received an inactivated influenza vaccine. The rearrangement links TRBV5-1 to TRBJ1-1; 8 bases agree with TRBD1. The specimen was PBMCs from blood, collected on the day of vaccination. The CDR3 bases are TGCGCCAGCAGCGCGGGACAGGCCCCCAAGGACACTGAAGCTTTCTTT. Residues: CASSAGQAPKDTEAFF. The full variable domain, with the rest looked up from reference TRBV5-1 and TRBJ1-1, is KAGVTQTPRYLIKTRGQQVTLSCSPISGHRSVSWYQQTPGQGLQFLFEYFSETQRNKGNFPGRFSGRQFSNSRSEMNVSTLELGDSALYLCASSAGQAPKDTEAFFGQGTRLTVV.